A selection of T cell receptor beta chains follows, all from one sample in a study of regulatory T cells in long-lasting Graves disease. MiXCR, applied by TCRdb to the multiplex PCR reads, yields one record per CDR3 protein. The sample holds a few hundred thousand distinct CDR3 sequences, roughly 15% seen once. The same specimen was also included in a second study, on T cells in Graves' hyperthyroidism and ophthalmopathy.

The sample in question was peripheral blood mononuclear cells (PBMCs), obtained at new diagnosis, from a patient treated with antithyroid drugs. The receptors were gathered from a woman between 40 and 50 years old with Graves disease. CDR3s include the opening cysteine and the closing phenylalanine or tryptophan.

V	J	CDR3
TRBV11-3	TRBJ2-3	CASSQHTGTDTQYF
TRBV30	TRBJ2-7	CAWSPDRGSSYEQYF
TRBV2	TRBJ2-3	CASADRLAGGNTQYF
TRBV20-1	TRBJ1-6	CSAPTGTGYSPLHF
TRBV7-6	TRBJ2-1	CASSLGGGRYNEQFF
TRBV27	TRBJ1-4	CASSSSHRTATNEKLFF
TRBV27	TRBJ2-7	CASRLAGVGGYEQYF
TRBV28	TRBJ2-1	CASSSAWASYNEQFF
TRBV24-1	TRBJ2-7	CATSERLYEQYF
TRBV6-1	TRBJ1-2	CASNDPLGYTF
TRBV6-2/TRBV6-3	TRBJ2-3	CASSYDRGFSTDTQYF
TRBV19	TRBJ1-6	CASSLLGDANSPLHF
TRBV6-5	TRBJ1-1	CASSYSPPEAFF
TRBV30	TRBJ1-5	CAWSQAPGTQNQPQHF
TRBV28	TRBJ2-7	CASTGGTAYEQYF
TRBV11-3	TRBJ2-4	CASSLEGLAPVGAKNIQYF
TRBV6-2/TRBV6-3	TRBJ2-7	CASSEEAEITYEQYF
TRBV18	TRBJ2-7	CASSPPAAVAGAMYF
TRBV6-2/TRBV6-3	TRBJ2-7	CASSYAWGDSYEQYF
TRBV6-4	TRBJ2-3	CASSDSQGADTQYF
TRBV29-1	TRBJ1-1	CSVEDLKDTGEAFF
TRBV6-9	TRBJ2-7	CASSYSGTSGSSYEQYF
TRBV5-6	TRBJ2-7	CASSIAGYSYEQYF
TRBV5-1	TRBJ2-2	CASSMTSPGELFF
TRBV5-4	TRBJ1-1	CASSLVPTGEANTEAFF
TRBV12-3/TRBV12-4	TRBJ2-1	CASSLWAEGTKAHNEQFF
TRBV6-5	TRBJ1-2	CASSYSWDSYGYTF
TRBV19	TRBJ2-3	CASSDRDRATDTQYF
TRBV6-5	TRBJ1-1	CASSYSSQGEAFF
TRBV5-4	TRBJ2-3	CASSSGTSGWGTDTQYF
TRBV11-2	TRBJ2-5	CASSLVTIQETQYF
TRBV19	TRBJ2-7	CASSIDSEYEQYF
TRBV11-3	TRBJ2-5	CASSLDRGREETQYF
TRBV19	TRBJ2-1	CASSMAYNEQFF
TRBV7-2	TRBJ2-7	CASSLRHSNPYEQYF
TRBV4-1	TRBJ1-3	CASSLVGEGSGNTIYF
TRBV25-1	TRBJ2-2	CASRPEPGEENTGELFF
TRBV12-3/TRBV12-4	TRBJ1-1	CASSLGEVIEAFF
TRBV12-3/TRBV12-4	TRBJ2-1	CASRSGTGERGEQFF
TRBV4-1	TRBJ2-7	CASSQQFFDEQYF